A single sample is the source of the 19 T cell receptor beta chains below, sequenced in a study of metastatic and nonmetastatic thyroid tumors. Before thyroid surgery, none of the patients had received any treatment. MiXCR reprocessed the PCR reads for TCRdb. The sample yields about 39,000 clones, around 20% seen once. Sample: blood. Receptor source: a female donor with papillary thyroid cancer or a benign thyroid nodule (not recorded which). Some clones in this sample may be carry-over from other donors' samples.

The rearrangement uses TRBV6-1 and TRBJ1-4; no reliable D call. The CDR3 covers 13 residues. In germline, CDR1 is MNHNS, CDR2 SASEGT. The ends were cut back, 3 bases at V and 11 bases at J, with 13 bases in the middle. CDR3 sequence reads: CASSDACSKKLFF. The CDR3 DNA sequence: TGTGCCAGCAGTGACGCGTGTAGTAAGAAACTGTTTTTT.

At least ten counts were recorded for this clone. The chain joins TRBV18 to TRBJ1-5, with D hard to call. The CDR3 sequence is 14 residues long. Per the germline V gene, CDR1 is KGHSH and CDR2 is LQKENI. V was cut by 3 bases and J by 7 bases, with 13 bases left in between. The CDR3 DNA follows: TGTGCCAGCTCACCTGGTTTTACTTCACAGCCCCAGCATTTT. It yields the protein CASSPGFTSQPQHF. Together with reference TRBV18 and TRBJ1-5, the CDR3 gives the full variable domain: NAGVMQNPRHLVRRRGQEARLRCSPMKGHSHVYWYRQLPEEGLKFMVYLQKENIIDESGMPKERFSAEFPKEGPSILRIQQVVRGDSAAYFCASSPGFTSQPQHFGDGTRLSIL.

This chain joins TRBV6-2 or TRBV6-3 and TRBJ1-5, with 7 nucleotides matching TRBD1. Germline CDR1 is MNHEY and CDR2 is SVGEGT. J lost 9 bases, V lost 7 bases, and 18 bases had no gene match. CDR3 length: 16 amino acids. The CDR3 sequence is CASIRDQGGGDRPQHF. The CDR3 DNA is TGTGCCAGCATCAGGGATCAGGGGGGTGGGGATCGGCCCCAGCATTTT.

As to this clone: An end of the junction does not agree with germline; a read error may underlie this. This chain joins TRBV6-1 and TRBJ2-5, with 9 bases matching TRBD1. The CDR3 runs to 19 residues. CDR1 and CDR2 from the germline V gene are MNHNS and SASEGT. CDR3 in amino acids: CASSEGRTGDVRQQDTQYF. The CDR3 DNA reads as TGTGCCAGCAGTGAAGGTAGGACAGGGGACGTAAGGCAGCAAGATACCCAGTACTTC.

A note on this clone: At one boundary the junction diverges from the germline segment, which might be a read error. The CDR3 DNA is TGCTCCAGCAGCTTGGGGAGCCGAGGTACGCAGTATTTT. Its translation is CSSSLGSRGTQYF. The chain employs TRBV5-1 and TRBJ2-3; TRBD2 might be the D (5 bases). Germline V CDR1 and CDR2: SGHRS, YFSETQ. This CDR3 spans 13 amino acids.

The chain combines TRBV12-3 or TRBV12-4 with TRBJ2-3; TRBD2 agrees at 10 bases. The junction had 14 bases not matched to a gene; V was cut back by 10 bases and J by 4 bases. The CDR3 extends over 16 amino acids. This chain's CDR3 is CATSSCGLAAADTQYF. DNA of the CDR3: TGTGCCACTTCGTCTTGCGGACTAGCGGCAGCAGATACGCAGTATTTT.

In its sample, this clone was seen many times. CDR3 sequence reads: CASSSAQLGTREFF. As DNA, the CDR3 is TGTGCCAGCAGTTCGGCGCAACTCGGGACTAGAGAGTTCTTC. The chain has TRBV5-4 and TRBJ2-1; TRBD2 matches 8 bases. V gave up 5 bases and J gave up 14 bases; unmatched junction bases: 15. Germline lookup yields CDR1 SGHNT and CDR2 YYREEE (reference sequence). The CDR3 covers 14 residues.

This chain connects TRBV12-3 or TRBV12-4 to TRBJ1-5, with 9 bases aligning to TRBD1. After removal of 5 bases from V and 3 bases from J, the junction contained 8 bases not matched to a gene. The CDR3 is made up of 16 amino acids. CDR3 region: CASSRPGQGVNQPQHF. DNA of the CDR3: TGTGCCAGCAGTCGCCCGGGACAGGGAGTCAATCAGCCCCAGCATTTT.

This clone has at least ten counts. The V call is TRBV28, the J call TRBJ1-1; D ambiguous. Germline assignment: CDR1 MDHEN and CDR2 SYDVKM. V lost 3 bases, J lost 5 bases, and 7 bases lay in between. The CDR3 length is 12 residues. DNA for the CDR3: TGTGCCAGCAGTTTTGGAGTGACTGAAGCTTTCTTT. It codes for CASSFGVTEAFF.

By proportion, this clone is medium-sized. CDR3 residues: CASSLGPSYEQYF. The CDR3 DNA reads TGTGCCAGCAGTTTAGGCCCTAGCTACGAGCAGTACTTC. The chain recombines TRBV28 with TRBJ2-7, with D unclear. The CDR3 is 13 residues long. Per germline, CDR1 MDHEN and CDR2 SYDVKM. V was pared by 2 bases and J by 3 bases, with 8 bases between.

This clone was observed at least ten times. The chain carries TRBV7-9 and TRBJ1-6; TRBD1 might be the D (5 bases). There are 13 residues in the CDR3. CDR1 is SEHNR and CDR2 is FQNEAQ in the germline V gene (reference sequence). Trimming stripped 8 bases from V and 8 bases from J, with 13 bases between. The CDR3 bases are TGTGCCAGCCCTGGTGGGGGGGATTCACCCCTCCACTTT. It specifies CASPGGGDSPLHF.

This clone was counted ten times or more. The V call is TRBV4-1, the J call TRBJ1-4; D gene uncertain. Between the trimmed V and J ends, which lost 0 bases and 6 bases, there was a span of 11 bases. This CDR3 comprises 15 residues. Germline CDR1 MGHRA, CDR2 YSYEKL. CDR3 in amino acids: CASSQDRPDDEKLFF. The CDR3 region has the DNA TGCGCCAGCAGCCAAGATAGGCCAGATGATGAAAAACTGTTTTTT.

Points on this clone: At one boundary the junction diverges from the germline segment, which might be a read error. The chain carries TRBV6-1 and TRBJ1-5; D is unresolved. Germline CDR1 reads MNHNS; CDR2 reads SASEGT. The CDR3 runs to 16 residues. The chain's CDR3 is CANSVPKGQVRQPQHF. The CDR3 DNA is TGTGCCAACAGTGTTCCGAAAGGGCAGGTAAGGCAGCCCCAGCATTTT.

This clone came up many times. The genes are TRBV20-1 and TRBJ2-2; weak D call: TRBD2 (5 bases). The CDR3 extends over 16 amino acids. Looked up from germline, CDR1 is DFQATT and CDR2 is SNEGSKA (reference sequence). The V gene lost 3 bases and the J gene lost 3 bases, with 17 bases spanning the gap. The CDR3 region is CSASLLGQEDTGELFF. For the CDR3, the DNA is TGCAGTGCTAGCCTTCTCGGGCAGGAGGACACCGGGGAGCTGTTTTTT.

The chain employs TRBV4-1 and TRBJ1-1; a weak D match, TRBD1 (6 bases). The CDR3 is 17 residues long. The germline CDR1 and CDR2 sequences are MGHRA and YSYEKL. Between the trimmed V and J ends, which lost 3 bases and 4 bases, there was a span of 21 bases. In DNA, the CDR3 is TGCGCCAGCAGCCAGCCTACAGGGCGAATTCATAGCACTGAAGCTTTCTTT. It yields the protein CASSQPTGRIHSTEAFF.

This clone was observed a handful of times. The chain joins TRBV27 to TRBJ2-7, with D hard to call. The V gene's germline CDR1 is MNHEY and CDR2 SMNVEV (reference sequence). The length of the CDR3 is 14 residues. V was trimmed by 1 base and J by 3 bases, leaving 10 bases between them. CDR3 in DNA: TGTGCCAGCAGTTTATTGGGCGAAGTCTACGAGCAGTACTTC. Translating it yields CASSLLGEVYEQYF.

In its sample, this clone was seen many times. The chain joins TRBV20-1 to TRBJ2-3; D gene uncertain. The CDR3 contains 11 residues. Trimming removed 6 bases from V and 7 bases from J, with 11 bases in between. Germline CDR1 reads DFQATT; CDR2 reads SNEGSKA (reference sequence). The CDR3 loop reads CSAILGNTQYF. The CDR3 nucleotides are TGCAGTGCCATACTGGGCAATACGCAGTATTTT.

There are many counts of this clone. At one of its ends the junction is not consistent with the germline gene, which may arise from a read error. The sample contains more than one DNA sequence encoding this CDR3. The CDR3 loop reads CASSLALAGLNEQFF. Written as DNA, the CDR3 is TGTGCTAGCAGCTTAGCTTTAGCGGGGCTCAATGAGCAGTTCTTC. V is TRBV7-7 and J is TRBJ2-1; 8 nucleotides line up with TRBD2. Germline CDR1 SSHAT, CDR2 FNYEAQ (reference sequence). CDR3 size: 15 residues.

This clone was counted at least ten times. The CDR3 DNA reads as TGTGCCAGCACCCTATTGATAGACACTGAAGCTTTCTTT. Translating gives CASTLLIDTEAFF. This chain joins TRBV28 and TRBJ1-1; D is undetermined. The V gene lost 7 bases and the J gene lost 3 bases, with 12 bases spanning the gap. Per germline, CDR1 MDHEN and CDR2 SYDVKM. This CDR3 is built from 13 residues.